This T cell receptor (beta chain) was sequenced for a study of T-cell memory formation after mild COVID-19. Turning to the study itself: In these data, TCR clusters were largely donor specific. Broader study findings: Among contracting clones, CD4+ were mainly CM/EM and CD8+ enriched in EMRA. Clones that shrank (day 15 to 85) were balanced CD4/CD8, whereas later expanders leaned CD4+.

cDNA libraries for TCR alpha and TCR beta, carrying sample barcodes and UMIs, came from 5'RACE with constant-segment primers. Each CDR3 protein is one row after TCRdb ran MiXCR on the 5' RACE reads. The repertoire holds around 530,000 distinct CDR3 sequences, less than 25% seen once, with about 8.7% in the top ten. The CDR3 is 14 residues long. V lost 6 bases and J lost 2, with 14 bases in between. The germline gives CDR1 SEHNR, CDR2 FQNEAQ (reference sequence). A note on this clonotype: The antigen is unknown.

The specimen was PBMCs or a T cell subset sorted from them (not recorded which). This sequence was found in an adult woman who had mild COVID-19 (a few samples of this study predate the infection). Cell type and time point are not known. The V and J genes are TRBV7-9 and TRBJ2-7; D tentatively reads TRBD1 or TRBD2 (6 bases each). CDR3 DNA: TGTGCCAGCAGAACAGGGACGGGAGCCTACGAGCAGTACTTC. Its translation: CASRTGTGAYEQYF.